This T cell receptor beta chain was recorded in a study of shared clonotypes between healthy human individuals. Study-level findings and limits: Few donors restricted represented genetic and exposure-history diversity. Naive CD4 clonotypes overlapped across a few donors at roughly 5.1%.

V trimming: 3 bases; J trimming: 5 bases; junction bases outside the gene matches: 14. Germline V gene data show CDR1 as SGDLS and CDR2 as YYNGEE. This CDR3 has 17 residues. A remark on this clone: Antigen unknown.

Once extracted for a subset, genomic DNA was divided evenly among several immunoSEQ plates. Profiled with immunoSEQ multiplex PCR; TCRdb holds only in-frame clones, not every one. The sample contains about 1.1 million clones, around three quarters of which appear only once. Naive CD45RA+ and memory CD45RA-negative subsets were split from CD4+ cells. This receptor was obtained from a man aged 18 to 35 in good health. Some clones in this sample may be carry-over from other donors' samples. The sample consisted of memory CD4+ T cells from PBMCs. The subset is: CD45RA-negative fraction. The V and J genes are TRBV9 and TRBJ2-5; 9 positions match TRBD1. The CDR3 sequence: CASSAIPTGQGMETQYF. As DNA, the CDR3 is TGTGCCAGCAGCGCAATCCCGACGGGACAGGGCATGGAGACCCAGTACTTC.